This T cell receptor (beta chain) was sequenced during a study of blood T cell repertoires in COVID-19. The table came from immunoSEQ multiplex PCR; TCRdb's copy has only in-frame clones and leaves some out. The sample has about 55,000 clones; approximately 90% are singletons. This clonotype was sampled from a man between 35 and 55 years old with COVID-19, enrolled during active disease. The source material was peripheral blood.

DNA of the CDR3: TGTGCCAGCAGCTTAGTAGGGGGGGAAGAAAAACTGTTTTTT. This codes for CASSLVGGEEKLFF. The chain has TRBV7-9 and TRBJ1-4, with D possibly being TRBD1 (6 bases). The CDR3 runs 14 residues. The V end lost 1 base, the J end lost 8 bases, and 11 bases lay between the germline ends. Germline-derived CDR1 and CDR2 are SEHNR and FQNEAQ (reference sequence). The full variable domain, with the rest looked up from reference TRBV7-9 and TRBJ1-4, is DTGVSQNPRHKITKRGQNVTFRCDPISEHNRLYWYRQTLGQGPEFLTYFQNEAQLEKSRLLSDRFSAERPKGSFSTLEIQRTEQGDSAMYLCASSLVGGEEKLFFGSGTQLSVL.